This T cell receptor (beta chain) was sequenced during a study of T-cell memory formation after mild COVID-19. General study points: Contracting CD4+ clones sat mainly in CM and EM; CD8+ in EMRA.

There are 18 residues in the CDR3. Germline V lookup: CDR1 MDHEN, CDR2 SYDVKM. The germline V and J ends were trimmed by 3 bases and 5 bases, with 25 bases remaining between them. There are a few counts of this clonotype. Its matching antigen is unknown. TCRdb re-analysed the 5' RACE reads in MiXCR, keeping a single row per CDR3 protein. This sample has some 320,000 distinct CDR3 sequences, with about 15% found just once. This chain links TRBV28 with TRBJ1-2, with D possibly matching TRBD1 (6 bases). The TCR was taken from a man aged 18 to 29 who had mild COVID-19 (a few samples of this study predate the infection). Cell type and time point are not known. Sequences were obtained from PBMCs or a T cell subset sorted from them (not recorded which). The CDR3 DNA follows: TGTGCCAGCAGTTTTATAGTCAAAAGAGATGCAGGGGAGTATGGCTACACCTTC. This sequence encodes CASSFIVKRDAGEYGYTF.